The 17 T cell receptor beta chains below were found in one sample sequenced in a study of cytomegalovirus exposure and HLA in healthy donors. Use of 60 Vbeta and 13 Jbeta primers characterized the PCR. Repertoires were generated with immunoSEQ multiplex PCR, while TCRdb's copy carries only in-frame clones and drops some. The data show more than 200,000 clones, approximately 80% seen once. Sequencing was performed on PBMCs. The origin of the receptors is a girl aged 2-9 years in good health and CMV-seronegative.

V usage is TRBV25-1 and J usage is TRBJ1-1, with D hard to call. Trimming removed 0 bases from V and 2 bases from J, with 7 bases in between. Germline CDR1 reads MGHDK; CDR2 reads SYGVNS. The CDR3 has 14 residues. The CDR3 loop reads CASSEYLTNTEAFF. CDR3 nucleotide sequence: TGTGCCAGCAGTGAATATTTGACTAACACTGAAGCTTTCTTT.

The chain employs TRBV5-1 and TRBJ1-2, with 8 nucleotides matching TRBD1. J was trimmed by 7 bases and V by 4 bases; bases with no gene match: 6. CDR1 is SGHRS and CDR2 is YFSETQ in the germline V gene. CDR3 length: 13 residues. The CDR3 DNA reads as TGCGCCAGCAGCGTGACAGGGGAAACTGGCTACACCTTC. It translates to CASSVTGETGYTF.

CDR3 sequence reads: CSVEGGARGTDTQYF. CDR3 nucleotides: TGCAGCGTTGAGGGAGGTGCCCGGGGGACAGATACGCAGTATTTT. V gene TRBV29-1 combines with J gene TRBJ2-3; weak D call: TRBD2 (6 bases). The germline V and J ends were trimmed by 3 bases and 3 bases, with 16 bases remaining between them. The length of the CDR3 is 15 residues. Germline-derived CDR1 and CDR2 are SQVTM and ANQGSEA.

This clone was observed a handful of times. The J gene is TRBJ1-3, the V gene TRBV19, with 8 bases identical to TRBD1. V shed 5 bases, J shed 3 bases, and the junction held 6 bases outside the gene matches. CDR1 is LNHDA and CDR2 is SQIVND in the germline V gene (reference sequence). This CDR3 has 15 residues. The CDR3 sequence: CASSWTGRYGNTIYF. The CDR3 coding sequence is TGTGCCAGTAGTTGGACAGGGAGGTATGGAAACACCATATATTTT.

This chain joins TRBV5-4 and TRBJ1-1, with 8 bases identical to TRBD1. This CDR3 spans 13 amino acids. Germline V gives CDR1 SGHNT, CDR2 YYREEE (reference sequence). The junction had 8 bases not matched to a gene; V was cut back by 4 bases and J by 9 bases. The CDR3 region is CASSNRTGPQAFF. CDR3 DNA: TGTGCCAGCAGCAATCGGACAGGGCCCCAAGCTTTCTTT.

This chain connects TRBV7-2 to TRBJ1-1; weak D call: TRBD1 (5 bases). The CDR3 consists of 14 residues. V was pared by 6 bases and J by 0 bases, with 11 bases between. Germline CDR1 is SGHTA and CDR2 is FQGNSA. The CDR3: CASSSTGLNTEAFF. In DNA, the CDR3 is TGTGCCAGCAGTTCTACAGGTTTGAACACTGAAGCTTTCTTT.

The chain uses TRBV9 and TRBJ1-2; the match to TRBD1 covers 7 bases. The CDR3 runs 14 residues. V lost 0 bases to trimming and J lost 4 bases; unmatched junction nucleotides: 3. Looked up from germline, CDR1 is SGDLS and CDR2 is YYNGEE. CDR3 DNA: TGTGCCAGCAGCGTAGAAGCAGGGGGCTATGGCTACACCTTC. Amino acid sequence: CASSVEAGGYGYTF.

This chain connects TRBV11-2 to TRBJ1-2, with TRBD1 matching 10 bases. CDR3 size: 18 residues. CDR1 is SGHAT and CDR2 is FQNNGV in the germline V gene. J was trimmed by 0 bases and V by 1 base; bases with no gene match: 8. CDR3 nucleotides: TGTGCCAGCAGCTTAGCGCTGGGACAGGGGCTAGCTAACTATGGCTACACCTTC. Translated, it gives CASSLALGQGLANYGYTF.

This clone was detected only a few times. Mismatch with germline at one junction end may stem from a read error. The chain carries TRBV27 and TRBJ2-1, with 7 bases fitting TRBD2. CDR3 size: 16 residues. Germline V gene lookup returns CDR1 MNHEY and CDR2 SMNVEV (reference sequence). CDR3 in DNA: TGTGCCAGCAGCCCCATCCCGACTAGCACCCTACGTTTCGACCTCTTC. This encodes CASSPIPTSTLRFDLF.

The chain carries TRBV11-2 and TRBJ2-7, with D maybe TRBD1 (5 bases). This CDR3 spans 18 amino acids. V gave up 1 base and J gave up 2 bases, with 21 bases separating them. Looked up from germline, CDR1 is SGHAT and CDR2 is FQNNGV. The CDR3 region has the DNA TGTGCCAGCAGCTTAGGACCCAACCCCAGGGTTCATCCCTACGAGCAGTACTTC. It is translated as CASSLGPNPRVHPYEQYF. Complete variable domain (other parts from reference TRBV11-2 and TRBJ2-7): EAGVAQSPRYKIIEKRQSVAFWCNPISGHATLYWYQQILGQGPKLLIQFQNNGVVDDSQLPKDRFSAERLKGVDSTLKIQPAKLEDSAVYLCASSLGPNPRVHPYEQYFGPGTRLTVT.

This chain uses TRBV6-5 with TRBJ1-5; D ambiguous. Germline CDR1 MNHEY, CDR2 SVGAGI. The germline V and J ends were trimmed by 6 bases and 3 bases, with 6 bases remaining between them. This CDR3 is built from 12 residues. Here the CDR3 reads CASRGVNQPQHF. The CDR3 region has the DNA TGTGCCAGCAGAGGAGTCAATCAGCCCCAGCATTTT.

This chain joins TRBV10-3 and TRBJ1-1; D is uncertain. Germline CDR1 is ENHRY and CDR2 is SYGVKD. The CDR3 length is 11 residues. Between the trimmed V and J ends, which lost 9 bases and 4 bases, there was a span of 9 bases. This CDR3 reads CAIGRTTEAFF. DNA for the CDR3: TGTGCCATTGGGAGGACCACTGAAGCTTTCTTT.

The chain employs TRBV6-1 and TRBJ2-5; TRBD2 matches at 7 bases. The CDR3 is 15 amino acids. J lost 1 base, V lost 2 bases, and 4 bases had no gene match. Germline CDR1 and CDR2: MNHNS and SASEGT. In DNA, the CDR3 is TGTGCCAGCAGTGAAATCCCGGGGGGCCAAGAGACCCAGTACTTC. Its protein is CASSEIPGGQETQYF.

The chain is built from TRBV4-2 and TRBJ2-1, with 7 bases aligning to TRBD2. The CDR3 covers 16 residues. Unmatched junction bases numbered 6, after V lost 0 bases and J lost 4 bases. In germline, CDR1 is LGHNA, CDR2 YNFKEQ. The CDR3 DNA follows: TGTGCCAGCAGCCAAGATCTAGCGGTAGGATACAATGAGCAGTTCTTC. Translation gives CASSQDLAVGYNEQFF.

The V gene is TRBV2, the J gene TRBJ1-1; the D gene is possibly TRBD1 (6 bases). V was clipped by 5 bases and J by 2 bases, with 9 bases between them. Per germline, CDR1 SNHLY and CDR2 FYNNEI. CDR3 length: 13 amino acids. For the CDR3, the DNA is TGTGCCAGCAGTCAGGGGCCCAACACTGAAGCTTTCTTT. Encoded protein: CASSQGPNTEAFF.

The chain carries TRBV12-5 and TRBJ2-1; the match to TRBD2 covers 7 bases. The length of the CDR3 is 14 residues. Losses at the gene ends were 6 bases for V and 6 bases for J; bases not matched to a gene: 8. CDR1 and CDR2 from the germline V gene are LGHNT and FRNRAP. This CDR3 reads CASGLPGGFNEQFF. The CDR3 nucleotides are TGTGCTAGTGGCCTACCGGGGGGATTCAATGAGCAGTTCTTC.

To note about this clone: One end of the junction is discordant with germline, which a read error may explain. The gene calls are TRBV6-1 and TRBJ1-3; the D is unclear. The length of the CDR3 is 16 residues. CDR1 is MNHNS, CDR2 SASEGT, per germline. In DNA, the CDR3 is TGTGCCATCAGTGCGAGGAGCCAAAGCTCTGGAAACACCATATATTTT. This translates into CAISARSQSSGNTIYF.